This TCR beta chain was sequenced during a study of blood T cell repertoires in COVID-19. Across the study: COVID-19 samples, acute and convalescent, were from the United States, Italy and Spain. Nucleic acid was either cDNA or gDNA, and it came from T cells, B-cell-depleted T cells, or PBMCs.

Measured with immunoSEQ multiplex PCR; TCRdb has only the in-frame clones, and not every one. The profile shows some 110,000 clones, around 90% of them singletons. V shed 2 bases and J 4 bases; nucleotides not matched to a gene: 5. This CDR3 region has 14 residues. Per the germline V gene, CDR1 is SGDLS and CDR2 is YYNGEE. The gene calls are TRBV9 and TRBJ2-5; 7 bases are a match to TRBD2. The sequenced sample consisted of peripheral blood. The sequence came from a human donor in a cohort sampled during active COVID-19. The chain's CDR3 is CASSVLAGAETQYF. CDR3 bases: TGTGCCAGCAGCGTGTTGGCGGGAGCAGAGACCCAGTACTTC. The whole variable domain, filled in from reference TRBV9 and TRBJ2-5, reads DSGVTQTPKHLITATGQRVTLRCSPRSGDLSVYWYQQSLDQGLQFLIQYYNGEERAKGNILERFSAQQFPDLHSELNLSSLELGDSALYFCASSVLAGAETQYFGPGTRLLVL.